The 2 T cell receptor beta chains in this list originate from one sample, sequenced in a study of blood T cell repertoires in COVID-19. This table comes from immunoSEQ multiplex PCR, and its TCRdb copy is limited to in-frame clones, with some not included. The top ten hold around 24% of the sample, which has 60,000 to 90,000 clones, around 84% seen once. The sequencing input was peripheral blood. All receptors derive from a woman aged 45-65 years with acute or convalescent COVID-19.

The chain employs TRBV18 and TRBJ2-7; possibly TRBD1 for D (5 bases). The CDR3 is 13 amino acids. Germline CDR1 reads KGHSH; CDR2 reads LQKENI. Trimming cost V 6 bases and J 2 bases, with 11 bases left between them. CDR3 amino acids: CASSFTGTYEQYF. In DNA form, the CDR3 reads TGTGCCAGCTCGTTCACAGGAACCTACGAGCAGTACTTC.

In this sample, this clone turned up once. V usage is TRBV11-2 and J usage is TRBJ1-1; 7 positions match TRBD1. The germline V gene encodes CDR1 SGHAT and CDR2 FQNNGV. The CDR3 runs 15 residues. Trimming at V came to 4 bases and at J to 0 bases, leaving 5 bases not matched to a gene. The DNA for the CDR3 is TGTGCCAGCAGCTCTTCGGACAGGCTGAACACTGAAGCTTTCTTT. As protein: CASSSSDRLNTEAFF.